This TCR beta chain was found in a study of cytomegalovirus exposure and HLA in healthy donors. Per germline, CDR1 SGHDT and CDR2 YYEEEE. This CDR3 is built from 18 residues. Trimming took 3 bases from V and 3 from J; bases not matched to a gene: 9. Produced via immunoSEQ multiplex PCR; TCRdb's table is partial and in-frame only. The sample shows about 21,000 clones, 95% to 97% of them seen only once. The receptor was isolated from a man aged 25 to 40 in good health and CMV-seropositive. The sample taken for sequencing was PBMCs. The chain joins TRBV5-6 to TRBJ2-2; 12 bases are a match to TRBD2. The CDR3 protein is CASSYRTSGAGHTGELFF. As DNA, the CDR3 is TGTGCCAGCAGCTACCGGACTAGCGGGGCGGGGCACACCGGGGAGCTGTTTTTT.